This T cell receptor beta chain was documented in a study of blood T cell repertoires in COVID-19. At the level of the study: Some COVID-19 samples were acute and others convalescent; all came from the United States, Italy and Spain. PBMCs, B-cell-depleted T cells, or T cells provided the cDNA or gDNA that made up the material.

The CDR3 has 15 residues. Per germline, CDR1 MNHEY and CDR2 SVGAGI. Trimming removed 6 bases from V and 4 bases from J; junction bases left unmatched: 8. This clone was seen just once. Sequencing used immunoSEQ multiplex PCR; TCRdb keeps in-frame clones, though not all of them. The table records around 100,000 clones, approximately 80% of them present only once. The sequencing sample was made of peripheral blood. This receptor was obtained from a man in his sixties or seventies with active or convalescent COVID-19. The V call is TRBV6-5, the J call TRBJ1-3, with 8 bases identical to TRBD1. The CDR3 loop reads CASRPTGAGGNTIYF. DNA for the CDR3: TGTGCCAGCAGACCGACAGGGGCGGGAGGAAACACCATATATTTT.